This T cell receptor beta chain was captured in a study of cytomegalovirus exposure and HLA in healthy donors. General study results and limits: Most CMV-associated TCR beta chains appeared HLA-restricted in a later analysis. Cytomegalovirus association was listed for roughly 160 TCR beta chains. Using the classifier, cytomegalovirus status was reportedly diagnosed with high specificity and sensitivity.

Regarding this clone: Its target is not known.

In the PCR, 60 Vbeta and 13 Jbeta primers were used. Produced via immunoSEQ multiplex PCR; TCRdb's table is partial and in-frame only. This sample's clone table lists tens of thousands of clones. Sequenced sample: PBMCs. The receptor's source is a woman younger than 30 in good health and CMV-seronegative.

CDR3 amino acids: CASSRDTYTQYF. As DNA, the CDR3 is TGCGCCAGCAGCAGGGACACCTATACGCAGTATTTT. The chain is built from TRBV5-1 and TRBJ2-3; the D gene is possibly TRBD1 (6 bases). CDR3 size: 12 residues. Trimming removed 4 bases at V and 7 bases at J, with 10 bases between. Germline assignment: CDR1 SGHRS and CDR2 YFSETQ.